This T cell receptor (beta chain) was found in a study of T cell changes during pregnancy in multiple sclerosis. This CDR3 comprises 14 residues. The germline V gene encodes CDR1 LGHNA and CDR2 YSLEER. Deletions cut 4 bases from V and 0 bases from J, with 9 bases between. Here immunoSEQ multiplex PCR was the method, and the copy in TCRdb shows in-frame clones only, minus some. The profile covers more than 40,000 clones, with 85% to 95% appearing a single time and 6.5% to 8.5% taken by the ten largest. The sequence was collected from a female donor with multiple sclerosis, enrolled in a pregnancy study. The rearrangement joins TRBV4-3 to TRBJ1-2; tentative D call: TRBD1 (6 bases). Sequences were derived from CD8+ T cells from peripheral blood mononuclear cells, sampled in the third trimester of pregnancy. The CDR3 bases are TGCGCCAGCAGCCCGGACAGTACTAACTATGGCTACACCTTC. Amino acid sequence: CASSPDSTNYGYTF.